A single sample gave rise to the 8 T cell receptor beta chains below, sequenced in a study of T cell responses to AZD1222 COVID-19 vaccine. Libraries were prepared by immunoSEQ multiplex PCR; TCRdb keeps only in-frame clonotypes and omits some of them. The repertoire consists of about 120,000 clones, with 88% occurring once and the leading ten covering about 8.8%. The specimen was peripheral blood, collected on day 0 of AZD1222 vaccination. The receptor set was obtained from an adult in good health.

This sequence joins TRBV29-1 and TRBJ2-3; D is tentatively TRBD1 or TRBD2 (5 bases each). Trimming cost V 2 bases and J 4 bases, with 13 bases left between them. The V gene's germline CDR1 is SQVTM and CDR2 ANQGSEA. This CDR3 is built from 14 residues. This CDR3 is CSVEWYGTPDTQYF. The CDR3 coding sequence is TGCAGCGTTGAATGGTACGGGACCCCAGATACGCAGTATTTT.

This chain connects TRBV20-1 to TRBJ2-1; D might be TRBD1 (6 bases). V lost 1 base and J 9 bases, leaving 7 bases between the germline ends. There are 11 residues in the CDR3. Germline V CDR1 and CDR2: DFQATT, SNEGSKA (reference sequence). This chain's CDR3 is CSARGQVEQFF. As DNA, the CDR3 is TGCAGTGCTAGAGGACAGGTTGAGCAGTTCTTC.

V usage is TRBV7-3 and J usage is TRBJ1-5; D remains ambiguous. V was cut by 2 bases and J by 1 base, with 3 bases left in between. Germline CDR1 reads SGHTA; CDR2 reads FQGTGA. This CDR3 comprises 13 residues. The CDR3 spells CASSLDSNQPQHF. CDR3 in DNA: TGTGCCAGCAGCTTAGACAGCAATCAGCCCCAGCATTTT. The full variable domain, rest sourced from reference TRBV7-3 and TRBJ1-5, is GAGVSQTPSNKVTEKGKYVELRCDPISGHTALYWYRQSLGQGPEFLIYFQGTGAADDSGLPNDRFFAVRPEGSVSTLKIQRTERGDSAVYLCASSLDSNQPQHFGDGTRLSIL.

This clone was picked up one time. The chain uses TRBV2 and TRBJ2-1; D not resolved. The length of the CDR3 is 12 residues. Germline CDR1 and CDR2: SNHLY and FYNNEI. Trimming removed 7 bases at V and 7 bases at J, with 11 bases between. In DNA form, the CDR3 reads TGTGCCAGCACATTGGCGTTGAATGAGCAGTTCTTC. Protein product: CASTLALNEQFF.

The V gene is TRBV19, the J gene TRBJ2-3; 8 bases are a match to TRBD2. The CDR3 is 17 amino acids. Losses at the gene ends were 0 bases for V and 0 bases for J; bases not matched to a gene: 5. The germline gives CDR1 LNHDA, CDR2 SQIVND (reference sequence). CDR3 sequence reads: CASSIDGRGASTDTQYF. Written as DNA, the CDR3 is TGTGCCAGTAGTATAGATGGGCGGGGGGCTAGCACAGATACGCAGTATTTT. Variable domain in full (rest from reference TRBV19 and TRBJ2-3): DGGITQSPKYLFRKEGQNVTLSCEQNLNHDAMYWYRQDPGQGLRLIYYSQIVNDFQKGDIAEGYSVSREKKESFPLTVTSAQKNPTAFYLCASSIDGRGASTDTQYFGPGTRLTVL.

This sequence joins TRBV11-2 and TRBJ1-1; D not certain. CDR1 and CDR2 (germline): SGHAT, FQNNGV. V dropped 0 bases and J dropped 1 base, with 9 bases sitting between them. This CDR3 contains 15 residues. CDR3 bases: TGTGCCAGCAGCTTAGATCGACTAGGGAACACTGAAGCTTTCTTT. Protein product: CASSLDRLGNTEAFF.

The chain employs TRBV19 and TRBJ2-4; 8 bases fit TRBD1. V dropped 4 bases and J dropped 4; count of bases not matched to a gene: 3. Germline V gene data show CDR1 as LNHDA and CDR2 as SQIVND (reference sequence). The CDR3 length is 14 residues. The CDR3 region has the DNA TGTGCCAGTAGTACCTGGACAGGGAAAAACATTCAGTACTTC. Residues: CASSTWTGKNIQYF.

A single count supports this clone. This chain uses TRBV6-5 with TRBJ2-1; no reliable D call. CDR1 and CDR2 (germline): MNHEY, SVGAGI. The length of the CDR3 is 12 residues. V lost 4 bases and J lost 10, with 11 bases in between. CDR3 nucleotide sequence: TGTGCCAGCAGTTGGACCGAGATAGAGCAGTTCTTC. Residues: CASSWTEIEQFF.